What follows describes a single TCR beta chain. The antigen is undetermined. This specimen comes from a study of cytomegalovirus exposure and HLA in healthy donors. Whole-study results and caveats: Researchers left out some V segments, among them TRBV6-2 and TRBV6-3, as indistinguishable.

Germline-derived CDR1 and CDR2 are LGHNA and YSLEER. After removal of 5 bases from V and 4 bases from J, the junction contained 3 bases not matched to a gene. CDR3 length: 13 residues. In nominal health when sampled, donors likely had unrecorded immune exposures nonetheless. The PCR employed 60 Vbeta primers together with 13 Jbeta primers. Study processing details: The authors later counted some 76 million unique TCR beta chains, roughly 11 million of them shared. The repertoire was sequenced with immunoSEQ multiplex PCR; TCRdb's copy has only in-frame clones and lacks some. The V and J calls and clone size come from that table; D and trimming were worked out from the DNA. The sample consists of some 150,000 clones, about three fifths of them appearing once.

The sequencing sample was made of PBMCs. The chain joins TRBV4-3 to TRBJ2-3; 7 nucleotides agree with TRBD2. The sequence came from a woman in her sixties in good health and CMV-seropositive. The CDR3 is CASSTRGADTQYF. DNA for the CDR3: TGCGCCAGCAGCACCCGGGGGGCAGATACGCAGTATTTT.